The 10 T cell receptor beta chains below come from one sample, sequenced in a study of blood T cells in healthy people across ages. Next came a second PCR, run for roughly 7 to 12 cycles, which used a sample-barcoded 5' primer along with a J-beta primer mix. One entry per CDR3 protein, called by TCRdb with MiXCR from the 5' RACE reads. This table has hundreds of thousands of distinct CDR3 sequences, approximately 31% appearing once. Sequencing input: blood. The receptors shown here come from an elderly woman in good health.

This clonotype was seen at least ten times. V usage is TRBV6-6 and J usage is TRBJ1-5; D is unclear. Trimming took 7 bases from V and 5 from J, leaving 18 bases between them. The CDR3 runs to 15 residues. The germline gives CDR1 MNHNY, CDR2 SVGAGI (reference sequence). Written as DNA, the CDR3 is TGTGCCAGCATCAACGGGCCCCCAGGCCATCAGCCCCAGCATTTT. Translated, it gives CASINGPPGHQPQHF.

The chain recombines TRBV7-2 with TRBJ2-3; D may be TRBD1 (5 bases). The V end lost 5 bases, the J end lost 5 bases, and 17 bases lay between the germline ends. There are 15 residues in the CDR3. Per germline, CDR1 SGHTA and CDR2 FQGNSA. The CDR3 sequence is CASSGRAGSGDTQYF. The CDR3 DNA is TGTGCCAGCAGCGGTAGGGCAGGGTCTGGAGATACGCAGTATTTT. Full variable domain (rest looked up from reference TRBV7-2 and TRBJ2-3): GAGVSQSPSNKVTEKGKDVELRCDPISGHTALYWYRQSLGQGLEFLIYFQGNSAPDKSGLPSDRFSAERTGGSVSTLTIQRTQQEDSAVYLCASSGRAGSGDTQYFGPGTRLTVL.

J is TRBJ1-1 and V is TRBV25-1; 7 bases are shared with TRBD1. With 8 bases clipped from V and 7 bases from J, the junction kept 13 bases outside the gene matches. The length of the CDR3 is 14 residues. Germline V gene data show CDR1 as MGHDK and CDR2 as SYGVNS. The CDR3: CASSFQGGRVEAFF. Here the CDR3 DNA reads TGTGCCAGCTCTTTCCAGGGGGGTCGGGTTGAAGCTTTCTTT.

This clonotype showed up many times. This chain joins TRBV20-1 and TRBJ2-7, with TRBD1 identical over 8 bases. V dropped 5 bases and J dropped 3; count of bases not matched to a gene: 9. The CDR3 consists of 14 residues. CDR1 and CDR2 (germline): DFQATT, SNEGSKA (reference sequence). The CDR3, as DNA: TGCAGTGCTCGTTCTTCAGGACAGGGCTACGAGCAGTACTTC. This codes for CSARSSGQGYEQYF.

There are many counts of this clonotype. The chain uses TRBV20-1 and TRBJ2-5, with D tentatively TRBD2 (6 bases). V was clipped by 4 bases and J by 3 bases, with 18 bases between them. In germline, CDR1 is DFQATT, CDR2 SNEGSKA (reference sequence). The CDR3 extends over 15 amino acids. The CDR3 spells CSATEGLVVEETQYF. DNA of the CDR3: TGCAGTGCTACGGAGGGGCTCGTAGTGGAAGAGACCCAGTACTTC.

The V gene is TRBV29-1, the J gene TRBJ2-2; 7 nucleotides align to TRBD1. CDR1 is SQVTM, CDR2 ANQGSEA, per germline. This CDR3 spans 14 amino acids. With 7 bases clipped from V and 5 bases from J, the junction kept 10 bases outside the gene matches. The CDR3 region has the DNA TGCAGCGGCAAGAGGGGGCGAGATACCGGGGAGCTGTTTTTT. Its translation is CSGKRGRDTGELFF.

The CDR3 reads CASSRTDRTNYGYTF. CDR3 bases: TGTGCCAGCAGCCGTACCGACAGGACGAACTATGGCTACACCTTC. The chain couples TRBV11-2 to TRBJ1-2, with D possibly matching TRBD1 (6 bases). Germline CDR1 SGHAT, CDR2 FQNNGV. This CDR3 comprises 15 residues. V was cut by 5 bases and J by 2 bases, with 15 bases left in between. Looking up the rest from reference TRBV11-2 and TRBJ1-2 gives the full variable domain: EAGVAQSPRYKIIEKRQSVAFWCNPISGHATLYWYQQILGQGPKLLIQFQNNGVVDDSQLPKDRFSAERLKGVDSTLKIQPAKLEDSAVYLCASSRTDRTNYGYTFGSGTRLTVV.

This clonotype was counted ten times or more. The CDR3 reads CASSGSLWGLAGTSTDTQYF. CDR3 bases: TGCGCCAGCAGCGGTTCATTGTGGGGACTAGCGGGGACTAGCACAGATACGCAGTATTTT. The chain combines TRBV5-1 with TRBJ2-3; 13 positions agree with TRBD2. CDR1 and CDR2 (germline): SGHRS, YFSETQ. The J segment lost 0 bases and the V segment lost 4 bases, leaving 14 bases of the junction unmatched. The CDR3 has 20 residues.

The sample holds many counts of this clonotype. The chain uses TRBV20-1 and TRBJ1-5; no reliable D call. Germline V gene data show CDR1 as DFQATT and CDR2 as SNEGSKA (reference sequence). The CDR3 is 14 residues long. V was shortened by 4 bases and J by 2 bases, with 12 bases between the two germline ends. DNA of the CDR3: TGCAGTGCTATCGCGGGTTGGGGCAATCAGCCCCAGCATTTT. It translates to CSAIAGWGNQPQHF.

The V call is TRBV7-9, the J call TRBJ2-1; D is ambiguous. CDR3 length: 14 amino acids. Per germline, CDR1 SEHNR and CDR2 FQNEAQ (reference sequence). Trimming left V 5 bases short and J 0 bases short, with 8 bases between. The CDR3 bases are TGTGCCAGCAGCGCGGTAAGCTCCTACAATGAGCAGTTCTTC. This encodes CASSAVSSYNEQFF.